This T cell receptor beta chain is drawn from a study of immune characterization of retroperitoneal liposarcoma. The V gene's germline CDR1 is MNHNS and CDR2 SASEGT. The ends were cut back, 8 bases at V and 5 bases at J, with 9 bases in the middle. The CDR3 totals 12 residues. TCRdb passed the PCR reads through MiXCR, listing each CDR3 protein once. The sample records roughly 10,000 distinct CDR3 sequences, around a quarter being singletons. The sequence was collected from a female donor with retroperitoneal liposarcoma. The sample comprised tumor tissue. V usage is TRBV6-1 and J usage is TRBJ2-2, with D possibly TRBD2 on 5 matching bases. The CDR3 loop is CASGRRTGELFF. For the CDR3, the DNA is TGTGCCAGCGGTAGGAGGACCGGGGAGCTGTTTTTT.